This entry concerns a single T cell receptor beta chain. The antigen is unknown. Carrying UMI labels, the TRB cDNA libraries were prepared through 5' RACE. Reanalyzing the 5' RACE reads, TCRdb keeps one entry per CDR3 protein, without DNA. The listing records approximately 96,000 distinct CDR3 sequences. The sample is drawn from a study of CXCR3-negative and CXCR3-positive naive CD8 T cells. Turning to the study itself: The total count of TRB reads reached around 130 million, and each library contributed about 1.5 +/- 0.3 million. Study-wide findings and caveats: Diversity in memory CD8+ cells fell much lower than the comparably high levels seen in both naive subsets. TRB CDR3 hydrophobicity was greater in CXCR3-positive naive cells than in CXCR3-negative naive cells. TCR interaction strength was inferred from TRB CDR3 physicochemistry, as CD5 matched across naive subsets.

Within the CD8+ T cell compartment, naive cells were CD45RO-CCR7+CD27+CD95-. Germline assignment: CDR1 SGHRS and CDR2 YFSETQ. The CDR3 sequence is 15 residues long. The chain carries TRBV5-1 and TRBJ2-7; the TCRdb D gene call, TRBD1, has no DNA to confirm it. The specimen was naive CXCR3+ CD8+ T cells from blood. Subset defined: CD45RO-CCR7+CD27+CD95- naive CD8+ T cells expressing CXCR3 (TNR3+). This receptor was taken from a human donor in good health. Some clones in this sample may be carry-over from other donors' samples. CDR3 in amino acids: CASSLGWGGSYEQYF.